The present entry profiles one TCR beta chain with its context. Its antigen is unknown. The entry originates in a study of T cell responses to AZD1222 COVID-19 vaccine. About the study: Second-dose intervals of approximately 4 or approximately 12 weeks were pooled. Findings and caveats of the study: Clonal diversity was possibly underestimated, and white British individuals and females predominated among donors. CD4 TCRs linked to vaccination spanned spike, dominating at 160-218 and 743-854. Reportedly, nearly half of unique spike TCRs recognized epitopes outside B.1.351/B.1.1.7 mutations.

The table came from immunoSEQ multiplex PCR; TCRdb's copy has only in-frame clones and leaves some out. The sample holds approximately 190,000 clones, approximately 91% seen once. The V gene's germline CDR1 is MNHEY and CDR2 SMNVEV (reference sequence). V was pared by 5 bases and J by 1 base, with 11 bases between. The CDR3 loop spans 14 amino acids. The starting material was peripheral blood, obtained on day 0 of AZD1222 vaccination. V gene TRBV27 combines with J gene TRBJ1-1; TRBD1 is a possible D gene (6 bases). This sequence originates from an adult in good health. The CDR3 DNA reads TGTGCCAGCAGTATCGACAGGAGGAACACTGAAGCTTTCTTT. This gives the protein CASSIDRRNTEAFF.